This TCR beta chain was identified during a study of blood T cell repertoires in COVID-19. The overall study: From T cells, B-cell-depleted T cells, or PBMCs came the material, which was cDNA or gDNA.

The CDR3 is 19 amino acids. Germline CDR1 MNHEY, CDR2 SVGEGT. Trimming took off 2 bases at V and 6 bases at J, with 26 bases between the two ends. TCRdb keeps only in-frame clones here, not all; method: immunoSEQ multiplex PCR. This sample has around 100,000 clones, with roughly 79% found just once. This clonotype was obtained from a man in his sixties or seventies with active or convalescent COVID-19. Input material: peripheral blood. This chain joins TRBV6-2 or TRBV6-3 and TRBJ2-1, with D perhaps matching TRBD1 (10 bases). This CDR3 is CASSYAGTGAIAGANEQFF. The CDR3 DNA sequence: TGTGCCAGCAGTTACGCCGGGACAGGGGCCATAGCGGGGGCCAATGAGCAGTTCTTC.